This T cell receptor beta chain emerged from a study of T cell changes during pregnancy in multiple sclerosis. Method: immunoSEQ multiplex PCR; TCRdb's copy keeps in-frame clones and lacks some. The sample contains roughly 70,000 clones, approximately 94% of which appear only once. This CDR3 region has 15 residues. Trimming removed 0 bases at V and 1 base at J, with 8 bases between. Germline CDR1 SGDLS, CDR2 YYNGEE. J is TRBJ2-4 and V is TRBV9; possible D gene TRBD1, 6 bases. This clonotype was obtained from a female donor with multiple sclerosis, enrolled in a pregnancy study. The material was peripheral blood, obtained in the third trimester of pregnancy. The CDR3 spells CASSVGQGAKNIQYF. The DNA of the CDR3 is TGTGCCAGCAGCGTAGGTCAGGGGGCCAAAAACATTCAGTACTTC.